Here is one T cell receptor beta chain with its context. Its antigen remains unknown. The CDR3 spans 14 residues. The J segment lost 6 bases and the V segment lost 4 bases, leaving 10 bases of the junction unmatched. Germline V gives CDR1 SGHNT, CDR2 YYREEE (reference sequence). The data originate from a study of T cell responses to AZD1222 COVID-19 vaccine. Findings and caveats of the study: Dominant at 160-218 and 743-854, vaccine-associated CD4 TCRs also spanned spike. The sample set comprised mostly white British donors with more females, and clonal diversity was possibly underestimated. Vaccination with two AZD1222 doses was followed by a rise in Spike-specific TCR breadth and depth. Among those given AZD1222, only 5 to 7 were seropositive at baseline.

Profiling relied on immunoSEQ multiplex PCR, and the TCRdb table lists in-frame clones only, not all of them. The sample contains over 70,000 clones, around three quarters of which appear only once. The chain links TRBV5-4 to TRBJ2-7; 7 positions match TRBD1. This receptor was identified in an adult who received the MenACWY meningococcal vaccine as a control. The sequenced sample was peripheral blood, obtained 28 days after the second dose of the MenACWY control vaccine. The CDR3, as DNA: TGTGCCAGCAGCCCAACGGGGCCAGGGGGCGAGCAGTACTTC. Translated: CASSPTGPGGEQYF.